The present T cell receptor beta chain was sequenced within a study of identical twins. Study-wide results and caveats: Findings depended on cross-sectional statistics rather than tracking the same donors. One should note that invariant MAIT and iNKT cells could partly confound zero-insertion analyses.

Unique molecular identifiers were present on cDNA, and template switching added a universal primer site. TCRdb itself ran the 5' RACE reads through MiXCR, one entry per CDR3 protein. The table has 470,000 or so distinct CDR3 sequences, around 24% seen once. Concerning this clonotype itself: Its antigen is currently unknown.

CDR1 is DFQATT, CDR2 SNEGSKA, per germline (reference sequence). The length of the CDR3 is 15 residues. Unmatched junction bases numbered 6, after V lost 2 bases and J lost 6 bases. These data also featured in a second study, about T cells expressing NK-cell markers. This second study says: Cells sorted as CD3+CD56+NKG2C+, CD3+CD56+NKG2C- and CD3+CD56-NKG2C+ T cells supplied the TCR beta repertoires.

The TCR was taken from a woman between 18 and 29 years old in good health. Sequencing input: CD4+ T cells sorted from blood. The chain recombines TRBV20-1 with TRBJ2-7, with 14 bases matching TRBD2. The CDR3 protein is CSARPAGLAGAEQYF. The DNA for the CDR3 is TGCAGTGCTAGACCCGCGGGACTAGCGGGAGCCGAGCAGTACTTC.